This TCR beta chain is drawn from a study of HIV-infected patients and healthy controls. All unsorted peripheral T cells were captured because whole blood was used without fractionation. Reverse transcription used around 480 ng RNA and constant-region primers for alpha and beta. Separate chain-specific third strand synthesis with multiplexing indices produced the alpha and beta libraries. TCRdb ran MiXCR on the 5' RACE reads and lists one entry per CDR3 protein. The sample lists tens of thousands of distinct CDR3 sequences, approximately 9% occurring once. This CDR3 comprises 17 residues. Deletions cut 1 base from V and 7 bases from J, with 20 bases between. The germline V gene has CDR1 SGHTA and CDR2 FQGNSA.

Sequencing was performed on blood. The chain carries TRBV7-2 and TRBJ2-1, with D possibly being TRBD1 or TRBD2 (7 bases each). The receptor comes from an adult in good health. CDR3 sequence reads: CASSLGGRGGAGNEQFF. As DNA, the CDR3 is TGTGCCAGCAGCTTAGGGGGCAGGGGGGGAGCTGGAAATGAGCAGTTCTTC.